This T cell receptor beta chain was recovered during a study of T cells in Graves' hyperthyroidism and ophthalmopathy. This clonotype was seen repeatedly, ten times or more. The CDR3 runs to 14 residues. V was shortened by 5 bases and J by 4 bases, with 11 bases between the two germline ends. Germline V lookup: CDR1 SGHAT, CDR2 FQNNGV. The investigators amplified TCR beta CDR3 regions from RNA transcripts. The TCR CDR3 first-round RT-PCR relied on the HTBI primer set. A single record per CDR3 protein comes from TCRdb applying MiXCR to the multiplex PCR reads. The table includes around 300,000 distinct CDR3 sequences, roughly an eighth detected once.

The clonotype was recovered from a woman between 40 and 50 years old with Graves' hyperthyroidism. The chain uses TRBV11-2 and TRBJ1-4; D may be TRBD1 (5 bases). What was sequenced was blood. The CDR3: CASSINRGNEKLFF. In nucleotides, the CDR3 is TGTGCCAGCAGCATTAATAGGGGTAATGAAAAACTGTTTTTT.